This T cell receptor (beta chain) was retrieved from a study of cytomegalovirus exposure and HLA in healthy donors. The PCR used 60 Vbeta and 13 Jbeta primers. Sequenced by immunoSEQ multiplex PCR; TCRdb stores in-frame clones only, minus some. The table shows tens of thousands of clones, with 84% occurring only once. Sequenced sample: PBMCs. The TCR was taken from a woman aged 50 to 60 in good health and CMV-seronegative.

CDR3 in amino acids: CASSKQGENTEAFF. In nucleotides, the CDR3 is TGTGCCAGCAGTAAACAGGGTGAAAACACTGAAGCTTTCTTT. The gene calls are TRBV6-6 and TRBJ1-1; a possible D gene is TRBD1 (6 bases). The germline V gene has CDR1 MNHNY and CDR2 SVGAGI (reference sequence). Trimming took off 5 bases at V and 2 bases at J, with 12 bases between the two ends. The CDR3 has 14 residues.